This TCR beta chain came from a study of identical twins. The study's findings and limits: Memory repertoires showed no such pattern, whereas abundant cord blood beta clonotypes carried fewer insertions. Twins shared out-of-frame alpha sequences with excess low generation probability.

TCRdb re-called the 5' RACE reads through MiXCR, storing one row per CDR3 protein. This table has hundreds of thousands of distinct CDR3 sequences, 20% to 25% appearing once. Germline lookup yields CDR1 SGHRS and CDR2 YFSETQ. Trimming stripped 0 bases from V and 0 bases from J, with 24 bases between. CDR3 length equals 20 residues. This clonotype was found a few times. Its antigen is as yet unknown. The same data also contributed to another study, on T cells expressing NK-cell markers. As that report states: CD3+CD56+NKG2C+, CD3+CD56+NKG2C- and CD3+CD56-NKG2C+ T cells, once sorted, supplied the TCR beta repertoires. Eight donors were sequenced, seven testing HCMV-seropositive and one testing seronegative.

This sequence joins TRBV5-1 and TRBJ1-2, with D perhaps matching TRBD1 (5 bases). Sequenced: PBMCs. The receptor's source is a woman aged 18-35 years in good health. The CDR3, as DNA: TGCGCCAGCAGCTTGGGGGGTCCCGGGGCGCATTTTCGCGCTAACTATGGCTACACCTTC. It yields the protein CASSLGGPGAHFRANYGYTF.